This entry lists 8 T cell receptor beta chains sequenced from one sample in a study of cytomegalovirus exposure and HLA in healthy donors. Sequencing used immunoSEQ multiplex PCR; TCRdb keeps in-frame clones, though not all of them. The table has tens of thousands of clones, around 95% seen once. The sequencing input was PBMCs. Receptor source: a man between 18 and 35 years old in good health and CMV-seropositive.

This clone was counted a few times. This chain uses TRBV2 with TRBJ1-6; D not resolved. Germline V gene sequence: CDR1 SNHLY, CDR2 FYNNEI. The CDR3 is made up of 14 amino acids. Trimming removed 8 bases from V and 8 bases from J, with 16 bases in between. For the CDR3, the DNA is TGTGCCAGCGGACCAGGACGGGGTTATTCACCCCTCCACTTT. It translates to CASGPGRGYSPLHF.

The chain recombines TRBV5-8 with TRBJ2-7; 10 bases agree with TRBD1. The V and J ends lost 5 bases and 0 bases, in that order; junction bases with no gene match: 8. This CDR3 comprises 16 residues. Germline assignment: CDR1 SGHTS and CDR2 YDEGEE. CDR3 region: CASRKGQGKGSYEQYF. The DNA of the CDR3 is TGTGCCAGCAGGAAGGGACAGGGGAAAGGCTCCTACGAGCAGTACTTC. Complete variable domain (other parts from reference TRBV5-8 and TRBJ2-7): EAGVTQSPTHLIKTRGQQATLRCSPISGHTSVYWYQQALGLGLQFLLWYDEGEERNRGNFPPRFSGRQFPNYSSELNVNALELEDSALYLCASRKGQGKGSYEQYFGPGTRLTVT.

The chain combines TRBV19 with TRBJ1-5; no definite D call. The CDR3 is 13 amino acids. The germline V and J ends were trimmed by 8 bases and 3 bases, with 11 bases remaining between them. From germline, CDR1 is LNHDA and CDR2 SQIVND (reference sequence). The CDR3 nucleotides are TGTGCCAGTGCGGGGTCCCCCAATCAGCCCCAGCATTTT. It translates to CASAGSPNQPQHF.

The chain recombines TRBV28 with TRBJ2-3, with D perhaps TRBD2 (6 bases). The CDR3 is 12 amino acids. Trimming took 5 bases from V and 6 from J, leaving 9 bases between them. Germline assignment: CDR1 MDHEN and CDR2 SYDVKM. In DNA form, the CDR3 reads TGTGCCAGCAGTCTTCTAGCGGATACGCAGTATTTT. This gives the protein CASSLLADTQYF.

The CDR3 sequence: CASSPGGMSTDTQYF. The CDR3 nucleotides read TGTGCCAGCAGCCCAGGGGGGATGAGCACAGATACGCAGTATTTT. V is TRBV7-6 and J is TRBJ2-3; perhaps TRBD1 as D (7 bases). The CDR3 totals 15 residues. Germline V lookup: CDR1 SGHVS, CDR2 FNYEAQ. Deletions cut 5 bases from V and 0 bases from J, with 12 bases between.

CDR3 amino acids: CASTAPGGTSGILGDNEQFF. CDR3 in DNA: TGTGCCAGTACCGCCCCTGGGGGGACTAGCGGGATCCTGGGCGACAATGAGCAGTTCTTC. J is TRBJ2-1 and V is TRBV19; TRBD2 aligns across 13 bases. J lost 5 bases, V lost 7 bases, and 20 bases had no gene match. The CDR3 is 20 residues long. Looked up from germline, CDR1 is LNHDA and CDR2 is SQIVND (reference sequence).

Here the CDR3 reads CAIRRADSYNQPQHF. The DNA of the CDR3 is TGTGCCATTCGTCGAGCCGACAGTTACAATCAGCCCCAGCATTTT. The V gene is TRBV10-3, the J gene TRBJ1-5, with D tentatively TRBD1 (5 bases). The CDR3 is made up of 15 amino acids. Trimming removed 9 bases from V and 3 bases from J, with 18 bases in between. Germline CDR1 ENHRY, CDR2 SYGVKD.

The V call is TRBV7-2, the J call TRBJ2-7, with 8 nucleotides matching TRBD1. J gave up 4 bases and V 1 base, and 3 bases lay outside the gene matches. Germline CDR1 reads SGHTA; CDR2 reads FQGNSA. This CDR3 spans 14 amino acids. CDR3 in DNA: TGTGCCAGCAGCTTAGACAGGGGGTTGTACGAGCAGTACTTC. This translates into CASSLDRGLYEQYF.